These 27 T cell receptor beta chains were all obtained from the same sample, sequenced in a study of CD8+ T cells in alopecia areata. TCR sequencing used cDNA made by reverse transcription of extracted RNA. Here immunoSEQ multiplex PCR was the method, and the copy in TCRdb shows in-frame clones only, minus some. The data contain 150,000 to 200,000 clones, under 80% of them singletons. Treatment specified: oral pan-JAK inhibitor, 5-10 mg twice daily. The specimen was CD4+ T cells sorted from blood, collected around week 49, from a patient treated with tofacitinib. These receptors were collected from a human donor with alopecia areata.

This clone was observed a few times. This chain links TRBV28 with TRBJ2-4, with 9 bases aligning to TRBD2. This CDR3 spans 15 amino acids. J gave up 0 bases and V 5 bases, and 2 bases lay outside the gene matches. CDR1 and CDR2 from the germline V gene are MDHEN and SYDVKM. CDR3 residues: CASSPSGVAKNIQYF. The CDR3 nucleotides are TGTGCCAGCAGTCCTAGCGGGGTAGCCAAAAACATTCAGTACTTC. Full variable domain (outside the CDR3, taken from reference TRBV28 and TRBJ2-4): DVKVTQSSRYLVKRTGEKVFLECVQDMDHENMFWYRQDPGLGLRLIYFSYDVKMKEKGDIPEGYSVSREKKERFSLILESASTNQTSMYLCASSPSGVAKNIQYFGAGTRLSVL.

This chain links TRBV6-1 with TRBJ2-7, with 8 bases matching TRBD1. Looked up from germline, CDR1 is MNHNS and CDR2 is SASEGT. The CDR3 runs to 14 residues. The trim removed 6 bases at V and 4 bases at J, leaving 8 bases unmatched. The CDR3 DNA follows: TGTGCCAGCAGACCTCCGGGACAGGTATACGAGCAGTACTTC. It encodes CASRPPGQVYEQYF.

This clone was counted between two and nine times. The J gene is TRBJ1-1, the V gene TRBV30; D not resolved. Germline loops: CDR1 GTSNPN, CDR2 SVGIG (reference sequence). This CDR3 comprises 12 residues. V dropped 2 bases and J dropped 2 bases, with 6 bases sitting between them. The CDR3 is CAWSKRNTEAFF. The CDR3, as DNA: TGTGCCTGGAGTAAGCGCAACACTGAAGCTTTCTTT. Full variable domain (outside the CDR3, taken from reference TRBV30 and TRBJ1-1): SQTIHQWPATLVQPVGSPLSLECTVEGTSNPNLYWYRQAAGRGLQLLFYSVGIGQISSEVPQNLSASRPQDRQFILSSKKLLLSDSGFYLCAWSKRNTEAFFGQGTRLTVV.

The sample holds a few counts of this clone. The chain carries TRBV12-5 and TRBJ1-3; unclear D gene. Germline CDR1 LGHNT, CDR2 FRNRAP. With 4 bases removed from V and 4 bases from J, the gap between germline ends came to 5 bases. The CDR3 has 12 amino acids. The CDR3 loop is CASGSTGNTIYF. In DNA form, the CDR3 reads TGTGCTAGTGGTTCTACCGGAAACACCATATATTTT.

The V gene is TRBV15, the J gene TRBJ2-4, with a weak D call TRBD2 (5 bases). The germline gives CDR1 LNHNV, CDR2 YYDKDF (reference sequence). Trimming removed 0 bases from V and 9 bases from J, with 9 bases in between. The CDR3 consists of 13 residues. In DNA form, the CDR3 reads TGTGCCACCAGCAGAGAGAACCGGGGCATTCAGTACTTC. Translation: CATSRENRGIQYF. Full variable domain (outside the CDR3, taken from reference TRBV15 and TRBJ2-4): DAMVIQNPRYQVTQFGKPVTLSCSQTLNHNVMYWYQQKSSQAPKLLFHYYDKDFNNEADTPDNFQSRRPNTSFCFLDIRSPGLGDTAMYLCATSRENRGIQYFGAGTRLSVL.

This sequence joins TRBV30 and TRBJ2-3; D is unresolved. Germline assignment: CDR1 GTSNPN and CDR2 SVGIG (reference sequence). V was shortened by 7 bases and J by 6 bases, with 11 bases between the two germline ends. The CDR3 totals 11 residues. The chain's CDR3 is CALTIRDTQYF. CDR3 in DNA: TGTGCCTTAACAATAAGGGATACGCAGTATTTT.

The V gene is TRBV30, the J gene TRBJ2-5, with D uncertain. Deletions cut 0 bases from V and 1 base from J, with 3 bases between. CDR1 GTSNPN and CDR2 SVGIG come from the germline V gene (reference sequence). The CDR3 sequence is 12 residues long. CDR3 coding DNA: TGTGCCTGGAGTGTACTCCAAGAGACCCAGTACTTC. Translated: CAWSVLQETQYF. The full variable domain, with the rest looked up from reference TRBV30 and TRBJ2-5, is SQTIHQWPATLVQPVGSPLSLECTVEGTSNPNLYWYRQAAGRGLQLLFYSVGIGQISSEVPQNLSASRPQDRQFILSSKKLLLSDSGFYLCAWSVLQETQYFGPGTRLLVL.

Of note for this clone: Other DNA sequences in this specimen translate into the identical CDR3. This chain joins TRBV9 and TRBJ2-3, with D unresolved. Germline V gives CDR1 SGDLS, CDR2 YYNGEE. The CDR3 runs to 12 residues. Trimming shortened V by 0 bases and J by 3 bases, and 2 bases separated the two germline ends. CDR3 sequence reads: CASSVETDTQYF. CDR3 in DNA: TGTGCCAGCAGCGTAGAAACAGATACGCAGTATTTT.

The chain has TRBV29-1 and TRBJ2-7, with D unresolved. The CDR3 runs 13 residues. V lost 4 bases, J lost 6 bases, and 16 bases lay in between. Germline V lookup: CDR1 SQVTM, CDR2 ANQGSEA. In nucleotides, the CDR3 is TGCAGCGTTGGGGGATTGGGGTTCGGCGAGCAGTACTTC. This sequence encodes CSVGGLGFGEQYF.

This clone occurred once. The chain combines TRBV11-3 with TRBJ2-7; 9 nucleotides match TRBD1. The CDR3 extends over 16 amino acids. Germline loops: CDR1 SGHNT, CDR2 YENEEA. Unmatched junction bases numbered 7, after V lost 4 bases and J lost 0 bases. The chain's CDR3 is CASSWAGTGSSYEQYF. The DNA of the CDR3 is TGTGCCAGCAGCTGGGCCGGGACAGGGAGCTCCTACGAGCAGTACTTC.

The V and J genes are TRBV5-1 and TRBJ2-2; D remains ambiguous. The V gene's germline CDR1 is SGHRS and CDR2 YFSETQ. The CDR3 is 14 residues long. V was pared by 3 bases and J by 7 bases, with 13 bases between. The CDR3 nucleotides are TGCGCCAGCAGCTCCCCCGGGTGGGGCGGGGAGCTGTTTTTT. Residues: CASSSPGWGGELFF.

The rearrangement joins TRBV9 to TRBJ2-2; unclear D gene. V lost 0 bases and J 8 bases, leaving 11 bases between the germline ends. The CDR3 contains 14 residues. Per the germline V gene, CDR1 is SGDLS and CDR2 is YYNGEE. CDR3 residues: CASSVGSYLGELFF. CDR3 bases: TGTGCCAGCAGCGTAGGATCGTATCTAGGGGAGCTGTTTTTT. Based on the CDR3 plus reference TRBV9 and TRBJ2-2, the full variable domain is DSGVTQTPKHLITATGQRVTLRCSPRSGDLSVYWYQQSLDQGLQFLIQYYNGEERAKGNILERFSAQQFPDLHSELNLSSLELGDSALYFCASSVGSYLGELFFGEGSRLTVL.

V and J are TRBV29-1 and TRBJ2-7; D uncertain. The CDR3 is 12 residues long. Germline V gene data show CDR1 as SQVTM and CDR2 as ANQGSEA. The germline V and J ends were trimmed by 4 bases and 0 bases, with 7 bases remaining between them. The CDR3 coding sequence is TGCAGCGTTGGCCGAACCTCCTACGAGCAGTACTTC. This translates into CSVGRTSYEQYF.

The rearrangement uses TRBV2 and TRBJ2-4, with D perhaps TRBD1 or TRBD2 (5 bases each). The CDR3 has 12 amino acids. CDR1 SNHLY and CDR2 FYNNEI come from the germline V gene. V was pared by 8 bases and J by 8 bases, with 13 bases between. The CDR3 protein is CASERGGYIQYF. The CDR3 DNA reads as TGTGCCAGCGAGAGGGGTGGCTACATTCAGTACTTC.

The rearrangement uses TRBV9 and TRBJ2-5; 11 bases align to TRBD2. J lost 0 bases, V lost 5 bases, and 6 bases had no gene match. CDR3 length equals 16 residues. In germline, CDR1 is SGDLS, CDR2 YYNGEE. CDR3 region: CASSPVAGGYQETQYF. The CDR3 DNA is TGTGCCAGCAGTCCTGTAGCGGGGGGGTACCAAGAGACCCAGTACTTC.

A note on this clone: Different DNA sequences within this sample yield the same CDR3. The chain recombines TRBV30 with TRBJ1-5, with no clear D. Trimming pared 0 bases from V and 1 base from J, leaving 7 bases between. The CDR3 has 14 residues. The germline gives CDR1 GTSNPN, CDR2 SVGIG (reference sequence). DNA for the CDR3: TGTGCCTGGAGTGTTGGAGGGAGCAATCAGCCCCAGCATTTT. The encoded protein is CAWSVGGSNQPQHF.

The genes are TRBV19 and TRBJ1-2; D is ambiguous. Per germline, CDR1 LNHDA and CDR2 SQIVND (reference sequence). Trimming cost V 10 bases and J 2 bases, with 8 bases left between them. This CDR3 has 11 amino acids. As DNA, the CDR3 is TGTGCCACCCTCATGAACTATGGCTACACCTTC. It codes for CATLMNYGYTF.

This clone was detected once. The chain carries TRBV6-5 and TRBJ2-2; D unresolved. CDR3 length: 14 amino acids. V lost 2 bases, J lost 1 base, and 5 bases lay in between. Looked up from germline, CDR1 is MNHEY and CDR2 is SVGAGI. The CDR3 region has the DNA TGTGCCAGCAGTTACGCAGAGAACACCGGGGAGCTGTTTTTT. It yields the protein CASSYAENTGELFF.

This clone has only one observation. The CDR3 spells CSVRHGDTEAFF. For the CDR3, the DNA is TGCAGCGTTCGACACGGTGACACTGAAGCTTTCTTT. V and J are TRBV29-1 and TRBJ1-1; D is ambiguous. The CDR3 is made up of 12 amino acids. The germline V and J ends were trimmed by 5 bases and 3 bases, with 10 bases remaining between them. Germline-derived CDR1 and CDR2 are SQVTM and ANQGSEA.

At least ten counts were recorded for this clone. The genes are TRBV6-4 and TRBJ2-1; 12 bases map to TRBD2. The trim removed 3 bases at V and 12 bases at J, leaving 6 bases unmatched. This CDR3 is 14 amino acids long. Germline loops: CDR1 MRHNA, CDR2 SNTAGT. CDR3 nucleotide sequence: TGTGCCAGCAGTGATTGGACTAGCGGGGAAGGGCAGTTCTTC. Translated, it gives CASSDWTSGEGQFF.

The CDR3 protein is CASSSSGANTGELFF. Written as DNA, the CDR3 is TGTGCCAGCAGCAGTAGCGGGGCGAACACCGGGGAGCTGTTTTTT. The chain joins TRBV7-3 to TRBJ2-2, with 8 bases lining up with TRBD2. Germline CDR1 and CDR2: SGHTA and FQGTGA. The CDR3 runs 15 residues. The J segment lost 0 bases and the V segment lost 5 bases, leaving 2 bases of the junction unmatched.

This chain links TRBV29-1 with TRBJ1-5, with D possibly TRBD1 on 5 matching bases. The germline V gene has CDR1 SQVTM and CDR2 ANQGSEA. Trimming took off 4 bases at V and 1 base at J, with 8 bases between the two ends. The CDR3 has 13 amino acids. In nucleotides, the CDR3 is TGCAGCGTTGTGGGGGGGAGCAATCAGCCCCAGCATTTT. Translating it yields CSVVGGSNQPQHF.

The chain is built from TRBV4-3 and TRBJ1-2; tentative D call: TRBD1 (6 bases). The V and J ends lost 0 bases and 4 bases respectively, with 15 bases between them. This CDR3 spans 16 amino acids. CDR1 LGHNA and CDR2 YSLEER come from the germline V gene. CDR3 DNA: TGCGCCAGCAGCCAAGATGCGCAGGGGCGAGGCTATGGCTACACCTTC. This translates into CASSQDAQGRGYGYTF.

This clone turned up a few times. The chain employs TRBV30 and TRBJ2-1, with D tentatively TRBD1 or TRBD2 (5 bases each). The CDR3 spans 14 residues. The germline V gene encodes CDR1 GTSNPN and CDR2 SVGIG (reference sequence). V lost 5 bases to trimming and J lost 9 bases, with 20 bases between them. CDR3 sequence (DNA): TGTGCCTGGGCCGACCTCGAGGGGATTTTTGAGCAGTTCTTC. Translating gives CAWADLEGIFEQFF.

In this sample, this clone turned up a few times. The chain recombines TRBV5-6 with TRBJ1-3, with D possibly being TRBD1 (6 bases). Trimming took 0 bases from V and 0 from J, leaving 13 bases between them. Per the germline V gene, CDR1 is SGHDT and CDR2 is YYEEEE. The CDR3 runs to 17 residues. The CDR3 spells CASSLGTGRISGNTIYF. The CDR3, as DNA: TGTGCCAGCAGCTTGGGCACAGGGAGGATCTCTGGAAACACCATATATTTT.

The chain employs TRBV30 and TRBJ2-1; TRBD2 matches 14 bases. CDR1 is GTSNPN, CDR2 SVGIG, per germline (reference sequence). CDR3 size: 13 residues. V gave up 4 bases and J gave up 9 bases; unmatched junction bases: 2. In DNA, the CDR3 is TGTGCCTGGACGGGGACTAGCGGGAGTGAGCAGTTCTTC. Translation gives CAWTGTSGSEQFF.

This sequence joins TRBV7-2 and TRBJ2-3, with 7 bases aligning to TRBD2. The germline V gene has CDR1 SGHTA and CDR2 FQGNSA. The CDR3 contains 15 residues. V shed 0 bases, J shed 4 bases, and the junction held 4 bases outside the gene matches. The CDR3 spells CASSLAGREADTQYF. The DNA of the CDR3 is TGTGCCAGCAGCTTAGCGGGGAGGGAGGCAGATACGCAGTATTTT.